The 21 T cell receptor beta chains in this list originate from one sample, sequenced in a study of shared clonotypes between healthy human individuals. Profiled with immunoSEQ multiplex PCR; TCRdb holds only in-frame clones, not every one. Of 2 million to 3 million clones in the sample, roughly 93% are singletons; the top ten hold more than 0.35%. Sequencing used naive CD4+ T cells from PBMCs. Regarding subset: CD45RA+ positively selected. These receptors were taken from a man aged 18 to 29 in good health. Some clones in this sample may be carry-over from other donors' samples.

This rearrangement joins TRBV4-1 to TRBJ2-1; D could derive from TRBD1 or TRBD2 (6 bases each). The CDR3 totals 16 residues. CDR1 MGHRA and CDR2 YSYEKL come from the germline V gene. The V and J ends lost 1 base and 1 base respectively, with 11 bases between them. The CDR3, as DNA: TGCGCCAGCAGCCAAGGGGGGGCGGGGTCCTACAATGAGCAGTTCTTC. It is translated as CASSQGGAGSYNEQFF.

V gene TRBV9 combines with J gene TRBJ1-6; perhaps TRBD1 as D (5 bases). There are 15 residues in the CDR3. With 2 bases removed from V and 9 bases from J, the gap between germline ends came to 15 bases. CDR1 SGDLS and CDR2 YYNGEE come from the germline V gene. This CDR3 reads CASSVGTQRGSPLHF. For the CDR3, the DNA is TGTGCCAGCAGCGTCGGGACCCAAAGGGGTTCACCCCTCCACTTT. The complete variable domain, with remaining parts taken from reference TRBV9 and TRBJ1-6, reads DSGVTQTPKHLITATGQRVTLRCSPRSGDLSVYWYQQSLDQGLQFLIQYYNGEERAKGNILERFSAQQFPDLHSELNLSSLELGDSALYFCASSVGTQRGSPLHFGNGTRLTVT.

This clone was observed once. The chain links TRBV10-3 to TRBJ2-3; D is unclear. Germline V gene data show CDR1 as ENHRY and CDR2 as SYGVKD. V gave up 7 bases and J gave up 6 bases, with 11 bases separating them. This CDR3 spans 12 amino acids. The CDR3 spells CAITGFEDTQYF. CDR3 nucleotide sequence: TGTGCCATCACAGGTTTTGAGGATACGCAGTATTTT.

Turning to this clone: Likely a read error: the CDR3 ends without its conserved phenylalanine or tryptophan. This chain joins TRBV5-4 and TRBJ2-7, with 7 bases that match TRBD2. V lost 4 bases, J lost 3 bases, and 10 bases stayed unmatched. The CDR3 runs to 15 residues. Germline CDR1 reads SGHNT; CDR2 reads YYREEE (reference sequence). In DNA, the CDR3 is TGTGCCAGCAGCAGGGACGGCTCGGGAGGCTACGAGCAGTACCTC. Its translation: CASSRDGSGGYEQYL.

J is TRBJ2-1 and V is TRBV6-1; 13 bases fit TRBD2. The CDR3 is 19 amino acids. Unmatched junction bases numbered 10, after V lost 4 bases and J lost 1 base. CDR1 MNHNS and CDR2 SASEGT come from the germline V gene. The DNA of the CDR3 is TGTGCCAGCAGTGGCCCAACTAGCGGGAGGGCTCTTTCCTACAATGAGCAGTTCTTC. Amino acids: CASSGPTSGRALSYNEQFF.

The chain has TRBV28 and TRBJ1-2, with D possibly matching TRBD1 (5 bases). Germline values: CDR1 MDHEN, CDR2 SYDVKM. Trimming pared 2 bases from V and 7 bases from J, leaving 11 bases between. The CDR3 spans 13 residues. CDR3 nucleotide sequence: TGTGCCAGCAGTTTACAGGGACCTGCTGGCTACACCTTC. This sequence encodes CASSLQGPAGYTF.

The CDR3 loop is CASTPDIPKADTQYF. The CDR3 DNA reads as TGTGCCAGCACCCCTGATATACCCAAGGCAGATACGCAGTATTTT. The genes are TRBV28 and TRBJ2-3; no definite D call. The CDR3 extends over 15 amino acids. The ends were cut back, 7 bases at V and 4 bases at J, with 18 bases in the middle. Germline values: CDR1 MDHEN, CDR2 SYDVKM.

This clone was seen a single time. The chain employs TRBV10-1 and TRBJ2-1; TRBD1 matches at 7 bases. The CDR3 runs 15 residues. Germline V gene data show CDR1 as WNHNN and CDR2 as SYGVQD (reference sequence). V trimming: 5 bases; J trimming: 4 bases; junction bases outside the gene matches: 8. Here the CDR3 reads CASSTTGEHYNEQFF. In DNA form, the CDR3 reads TGCGCCAGCAGTACCACAGGGGAACATTACAATGAGCAGTTCTTC.

The chain uses TRBV28 and TRBJ2-4; D is unclear. The CDR3 totals 14 residues. Germline CDR1 and CDR2: MDHEN and SYDVKM. Trimming cost V 1 base and J 11 bases, with 15 bases left between them. CDR3 in amino acids: CASSLSTPTALQYF. Written as DNA, the CDR3 is TGTGCCAGCAGTTTATCCACCCCGACGGCCCTTCAGTACTTC.

This sequence joins TRBV7-3 and TRBJ2-2; D gene uncertain. There are 14 residues in the CDR3. Germline CDR1 and CDR2: SGHTA and FQGTGA. V was shortened by 2 bases and J by 6 bases, with 10 bases between the two germline ends. The CDR3 DNA follows: TGTGCCAGCAGCTTAGGGGTCATGGCCGGGGAGCTGTTTTTT. This gives the protein CASSLGVMAGELFF.

The rearrangement links TRBV29-1 to TRBJ2-1, with a tentative D call TRBD1 (5 bases). In germline, CDR1 is SQVTM, CDR2 ANQGSEA. The CDR3 contains 12 residues. The CDR3 here is CTANKRGNEQFF. The CDR3 DNA sequence: TGCACCGCCAATAAAAGGGGCAATGAGCAGTTCTTC.

The gene calls are TRBV5-1 and TRBJ2-3; D remains unclear. The V and J ends lost 4 bases and 0 bases respectively, with 9 bases between them. From germline, CDR1 is SGHRS and CDR2 YFSETQ. There are 14 residues in the CDR3. The CDR3 region has the DNA TGCGCCAGCAGCACACCGGACAGCACAGATACGCAGTATTTT. This codes for CASSTPDSTDTQYF.

This chain connects TRBV14 to TRBJ1-4; the match to TRBD1 covers 8 bases. The CDR3 spans 15 residues. CDR1 is SGHDN, CDR2 FVKESK, per germline. V shed 0 bases and J 8 bases; nucleotides not matched to a gene: 5. For the CDR3, the DNA is TGTGCCAGCAGCCAAGAAGGAGGGACAGGCGAAAAACTGTTTTTT. This encodes CASSQEGGTGEKLFF.

The table lists this clone with a count of one. This rearrangement joins TRBV30 to TRBJ1-6; D gene uncertain. CDR1 and CDR2 from the germline V gene are GTSNPN and SVGIG (reference sequence). The CDR3 is made up of 16 amino acids. Trimming took 3 bases from V and 8 from J, leaving 20 bases between them. The CDR3 here is CAWRGTRLSFDSPLHF. The DNA for the CDR3 is TGTGCCTGGAGAGGTACAAGATTAAGTTTCGATTCACCCCTCCACTTT.

This clone was detected only once. V and J are TRBV7-8 and TRBJ2-7; 7 bases line up with TRBD1. The CDR3 loop spans 15 amino acids. J gave up 7 bases and V 1 base, and 10 bases lay outside the gene matches. Germline V lookup: CDR1 SGHVS, CDR2 FQNEAQ. The CDR3 reads CASSLDTGAYGEQYF. CDR3 sequence (DNA): TGTGCCAGCAGCTTAGATACAGGGGCTTACGGGGAGCAGTACTTC.

This rearrangement joins TRBV28 to TRBJ2-4; TRBD1 might be the D (6 bases). The CDR3 has 16 amino acids. Per germline, CDR1 MDHEN and CDR2 SYDVKM. The V gene lost 3 bases and the J gene lost 0 bases, with 12 bases spanning the gap. CDR3 residues: CASSLMGALAKNIQYF. CDR3 coding DNA: TGTGCCAGCAGTTTGATGGGGGCCTTAGCCAAAAACATTCAGTACTTC.

J is TRBJ2-4 and V is TRBV19; 10 nucleotides agree with TRBD2. Germline-derived CDR1 and CDR2 are LNHDA and SQIVND (reference sequence). V was pared by 3 bases and J by 0 bases, with 11 bases of the junction left unmatched. The CDR3 runs 19 residues. CDR3 sequence (DNA): TGTGCCAGTAGTATTCAGGGACTAGCGATTCAACTAGCCAAAAACATTCAGTACTTC. Protein sequence: CASSIQGLAIQLAKNIQYF.

The chain uses TRBV4-2 and TRBJ1-3, with 7 bases identical to TRBD1. The CDR3 runs to 18 residues. J gave up 0 bases and V 0 bases, and 8 bases lay outside the gene matches. Per the germline V gene, CDR1 is LGHNA and CDR2 is YNFKEQ. This CDR3 is CASSQDERQGHSGNTIYF. For the CDR3, the DNA is TGTGCCAGCAGCCAAGACGAGAGACAGGGCCACTCTGGAAACACCATATATTTT.

The CDR3 DNA sequence: TGTGCCAGCAGGGTCGGGACGGAAAACTATGGCTACACCTTC. Translation: CASRVGTENYGYTF. V and J are TRBV2 and TRBJ1-2, with a tentative D call TRBD1 (5 bases). This CDR3 contains 14 residues. The germline V and J ends were trimmed by 6 bases and 2 bases, with 13 bases remaining between them. Germline V gives CDR1 SNHLY, CDR2 FYNNEI. Using reference TRBV2 and TRBJ1-2 for the parts outside the CDR3, the full variable domain is EPEVTQTPSHQVTQMGQEVILRCVPISNHLYFYWYRQILGQKVEFLVSFYNNEISEKSEIFDDQFSVERPDGSNFTLKIRSTKLEDSAMYFCASRVGTENYGYTFGSGTRLTVV.

The chain has TRBV29-1 and TRBJ1-1; the match to TRBD1 covers 8 bases. The trim removed 3 bases at V and 10 bases at J, leaving 13 bases unmatched. Germline CDR1 reads SQVTM; CDR2 reads ANQGSEA. This CDR3 spans 14 amino acids. The CDR3 DNA reads TGCAGCGTTGATACGGACAGGGACAAGGAAGGAGCTTTCTTT. Translating it yields CSVDTDRDKEGAFF.

The chain joins TRBV7-2 to TRBJ1-6; 8 nucleotides line up with TRBD1. CDR1 is SGHTA, CDR2 FQGNSA, per germline. The CDR3 is 16 residues long. The trim removed 2 bases at V and 4 bases at J, leaving 4 bases unmatched. The CDR3 DNA reads TGTGCCAGCAGCTTAACGGGACAGGCTTATAATTCACCCCTCCACTTT. This sequence encodes CASSLTGQAYNSPLHF.